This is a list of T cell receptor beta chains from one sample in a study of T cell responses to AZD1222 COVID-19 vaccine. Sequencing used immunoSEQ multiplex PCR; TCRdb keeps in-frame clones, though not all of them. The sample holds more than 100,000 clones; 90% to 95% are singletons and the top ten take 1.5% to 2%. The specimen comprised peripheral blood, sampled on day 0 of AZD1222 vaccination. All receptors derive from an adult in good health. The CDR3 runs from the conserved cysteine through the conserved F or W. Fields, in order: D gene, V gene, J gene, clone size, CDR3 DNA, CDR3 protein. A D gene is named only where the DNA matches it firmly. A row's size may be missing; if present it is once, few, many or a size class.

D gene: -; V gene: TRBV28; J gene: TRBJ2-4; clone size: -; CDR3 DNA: TGTGCCAGCAGTTTATCAAGGGTAAACATTCAGTACTTC; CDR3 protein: CASSLSRVNIQYF
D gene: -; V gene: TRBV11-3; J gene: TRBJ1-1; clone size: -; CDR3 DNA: TGTGCCAGCAGCTTAAGTACCCGCGGTAGGGAAGCTTTCTTT; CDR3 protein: CASSLSTRGREAFF
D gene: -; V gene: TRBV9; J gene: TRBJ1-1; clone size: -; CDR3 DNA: TGTGCCAGCAGCGTCTCGACAGGCATGAACACTGAAGCTTTCTTT; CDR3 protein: CASSVSTGMNTEAFF
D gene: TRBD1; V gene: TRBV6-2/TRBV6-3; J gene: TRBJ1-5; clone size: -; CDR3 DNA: TGTGCCAGCAGCCCGGGACAGACGGATAATCAGCCCCAGCATTTT; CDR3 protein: CASSPGQTDNQPQHF
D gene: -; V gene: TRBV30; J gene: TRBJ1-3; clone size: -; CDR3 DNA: TGTGCCTGGAGTGTTAGAAACACCATATATTTT; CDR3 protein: CAWSVRNTIYF
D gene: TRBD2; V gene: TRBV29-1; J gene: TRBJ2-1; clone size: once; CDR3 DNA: TGCAGCGTTGTGGATGACGGGAGGGCCAACAATGAGCAGTTCTTC; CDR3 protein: CSVVDDGRANNEQFF
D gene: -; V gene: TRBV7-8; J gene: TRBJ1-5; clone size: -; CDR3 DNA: TGTGCCAGCAGCTTAGAAGGCTACCAGCTAAATCAGCCCCAGCATTTT; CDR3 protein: CASSLEGYQLNQPQHF
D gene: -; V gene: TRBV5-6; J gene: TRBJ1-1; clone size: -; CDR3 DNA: TGTGCCAGCAGCCAGGAAGGGGGGGTTAGAACTGAAGCTTTCTTT; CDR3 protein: CASSQEGGVRTEAFF
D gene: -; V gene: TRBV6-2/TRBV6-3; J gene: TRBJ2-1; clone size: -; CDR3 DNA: TGTGCCAGCAGTCCGGGACTCTTAAATGAGCAGTTCTTC; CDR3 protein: CASSPGLLNEQFF
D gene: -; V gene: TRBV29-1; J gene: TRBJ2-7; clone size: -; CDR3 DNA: TGCAGCGTTGAAGGTGGCCGGGAGTGGAACGAGCAGTACTTC; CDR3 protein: CSVEGGREWNEQYF
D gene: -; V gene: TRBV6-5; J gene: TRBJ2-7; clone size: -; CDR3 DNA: TGTGCCAGCAGGATAACTCCGACGGGTTCCTACGAGCAGTACTTC; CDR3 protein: CASRITPTGSYEQYF
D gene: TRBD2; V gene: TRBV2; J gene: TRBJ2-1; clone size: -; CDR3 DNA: TGTGCCAGCAGTGCAACTAGCGGGGGGAGATACAATGAGCAGTTCTTC; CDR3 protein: CASSATSGGRYNEQFF
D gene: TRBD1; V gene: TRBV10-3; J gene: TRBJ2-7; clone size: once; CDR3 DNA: TGTGCCATCAGCGGGGGACAGGGAGGCTACGAGCAGTACTTC; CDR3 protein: CAISGGQGGYEQYF
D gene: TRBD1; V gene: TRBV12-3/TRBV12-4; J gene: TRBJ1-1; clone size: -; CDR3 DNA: TGTGCCAGCAGTTTAGCAGGGGGCTGGGAAGCTTTCTTT; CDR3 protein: CASSLAGGWEAFF
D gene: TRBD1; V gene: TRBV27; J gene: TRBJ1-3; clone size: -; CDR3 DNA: TGTGCCAGCAGTTTATTGGGGGGGACAGGCTCTGGAAACACCATATATTTT; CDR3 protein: CASSLLGGTGSGNTIYF
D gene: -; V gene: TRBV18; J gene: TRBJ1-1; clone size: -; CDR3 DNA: TGTGCCAGCTCACCACTGGAATGGACGGGAAACACTGAAGCTTTCTTT; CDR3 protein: CASSPLEWTGNTEAFF
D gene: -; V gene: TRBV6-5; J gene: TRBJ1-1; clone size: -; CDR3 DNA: TGTGCCAGCAGGGTGGGGTGGCCTGAAGCTTTCTTT; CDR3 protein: CASRVGWPEAFF
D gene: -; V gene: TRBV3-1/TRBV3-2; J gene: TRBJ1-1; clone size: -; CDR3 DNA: TGTGCCAGCAGCCAAGCGCTTCCGGGCCCCCAAAATCAATCTGAAGCTTTCTTT; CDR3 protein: CASSQALPGPQNQSEAFF